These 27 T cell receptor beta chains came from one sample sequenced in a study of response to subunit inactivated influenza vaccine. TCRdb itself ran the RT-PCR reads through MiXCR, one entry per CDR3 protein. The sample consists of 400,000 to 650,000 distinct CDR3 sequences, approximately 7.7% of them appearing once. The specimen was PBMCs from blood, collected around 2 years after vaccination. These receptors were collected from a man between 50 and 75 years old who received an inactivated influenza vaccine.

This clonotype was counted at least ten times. CDR3 protein: CASKAPGLAKNIQYF. In DNA form, the CDR3 reads TGTGCCAGCAAGGCCCCGGGACTGGCCAAAAACATTCAGTACTTC. This chain links TRBV7-2 with TRBJ2-4; perhaps TRBD2 as D (6 bases). The germline V gene has CDR1 SGHTA and CDR2 FQGNSA. V lost 7 bases and J 1 base, leaving 14 bases between the germline ends. This CDR3 has 15 residues.

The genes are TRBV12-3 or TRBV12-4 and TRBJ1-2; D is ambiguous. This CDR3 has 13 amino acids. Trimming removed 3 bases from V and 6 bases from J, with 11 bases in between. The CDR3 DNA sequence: TGTGCCAGCAGTTTCGAGGGTTCGAATGGCTACACCTTC. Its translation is CASSFEGSNGYTF.

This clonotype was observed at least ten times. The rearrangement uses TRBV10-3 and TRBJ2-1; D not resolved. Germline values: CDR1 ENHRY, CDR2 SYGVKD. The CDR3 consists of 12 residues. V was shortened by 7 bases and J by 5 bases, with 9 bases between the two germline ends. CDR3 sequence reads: CAIMGNNNEQFF. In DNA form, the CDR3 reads TGTGCCATCATGGGCAACAACAATGAGCAGTTCTTC.

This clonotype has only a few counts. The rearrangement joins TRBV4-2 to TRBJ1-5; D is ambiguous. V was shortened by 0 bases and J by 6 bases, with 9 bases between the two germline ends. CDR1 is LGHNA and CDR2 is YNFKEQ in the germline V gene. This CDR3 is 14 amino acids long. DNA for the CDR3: TGTGCCAGCAGCCAAGACGGCGGGGTTCAGCCCCAGCATTTT. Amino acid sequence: CASSQDGGVQPQHF.

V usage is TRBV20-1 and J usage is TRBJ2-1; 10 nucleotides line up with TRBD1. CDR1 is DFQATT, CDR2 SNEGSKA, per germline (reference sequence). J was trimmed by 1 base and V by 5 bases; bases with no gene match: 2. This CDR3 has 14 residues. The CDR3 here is CSALGQGSYNEQFF. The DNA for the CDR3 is TGCAGTGCTCTGGGACAGGGGTCCTACAATGAGCAGTTCTTC.

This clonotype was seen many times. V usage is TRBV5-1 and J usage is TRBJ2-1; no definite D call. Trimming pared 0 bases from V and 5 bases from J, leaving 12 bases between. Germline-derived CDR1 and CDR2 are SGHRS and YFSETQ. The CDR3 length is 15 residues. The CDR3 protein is CASSLGGQVDNEQFF. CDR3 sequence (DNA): TGCGCCAGCAGCTTGGGGGGTCAGGTCGACAATGAGCAGTTCTTC.

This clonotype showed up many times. In DNA, the CDR3 is TGCGCCAGCAGCCAAGATCTTCCGCGGGGGTCCCAAGAGACCCAGTACTTC. This gives the protein CASSQDLPRGSQETQYF. The chain carries TRBV4-3 and TRBJ2-5; 7 positions agree with TRBD2. The CDR3 spans 17 residues. V trimming: 0 bases; J trimming: 1 base; junction bases outside the gene matches: 8. CDR1 is LGHNA, CDR2 YSLEER, per germline.

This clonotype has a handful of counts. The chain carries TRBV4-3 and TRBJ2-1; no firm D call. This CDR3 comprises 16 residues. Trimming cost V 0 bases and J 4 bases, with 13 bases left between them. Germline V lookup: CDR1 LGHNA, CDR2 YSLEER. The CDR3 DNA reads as TGCGCCAGCAGCCAAGATATGGGCAGCATATACAATGAGCAGTTCTTC. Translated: CASSQDMGSIYNEQFF.

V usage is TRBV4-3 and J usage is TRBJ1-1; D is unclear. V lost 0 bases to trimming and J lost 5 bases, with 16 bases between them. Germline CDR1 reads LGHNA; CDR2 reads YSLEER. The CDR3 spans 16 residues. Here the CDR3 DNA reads TGCGCCAGCAGCCAAGATTATCGACATCGAAGGACTGAAGCTTTCTTT. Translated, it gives CASSQDYRHRRTEAFF.

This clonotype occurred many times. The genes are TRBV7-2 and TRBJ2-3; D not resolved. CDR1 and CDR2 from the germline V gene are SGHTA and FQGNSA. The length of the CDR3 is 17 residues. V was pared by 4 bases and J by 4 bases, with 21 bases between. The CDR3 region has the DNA TGTGCCAGCAGCTCGGAAGCCCCAACCCTCCGATCAGATACGCAGTATTTT. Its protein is CASSSEAPTLRSDTQYF.

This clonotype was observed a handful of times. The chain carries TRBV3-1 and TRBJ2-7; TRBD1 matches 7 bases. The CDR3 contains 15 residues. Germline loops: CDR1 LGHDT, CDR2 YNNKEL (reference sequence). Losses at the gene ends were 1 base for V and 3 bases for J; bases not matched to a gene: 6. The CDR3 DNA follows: TGTGCCAGCAGCCAAGTCAGGACAGGATTCTACGAGCAGTACTTC. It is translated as CASSQVRTGFYEQYF.

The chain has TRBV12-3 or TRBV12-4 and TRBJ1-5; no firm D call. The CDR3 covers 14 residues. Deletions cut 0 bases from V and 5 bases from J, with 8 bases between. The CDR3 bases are TGTGCCAGCAGTTTAGCACAGACGGATCAGCCCCAGCATTTT. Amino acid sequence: CASSLAQTDQPQHF.

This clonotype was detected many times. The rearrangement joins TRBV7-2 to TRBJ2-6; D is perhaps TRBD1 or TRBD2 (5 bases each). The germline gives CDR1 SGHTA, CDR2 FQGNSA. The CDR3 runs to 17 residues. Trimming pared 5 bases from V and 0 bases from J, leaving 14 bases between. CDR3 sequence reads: CASSPGPGRSGANVLTF. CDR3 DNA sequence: TGTGCCAGCAGCCCAGGGCCGGGGCGCTCTGGGGCCAACGTCCTGACTTTC.

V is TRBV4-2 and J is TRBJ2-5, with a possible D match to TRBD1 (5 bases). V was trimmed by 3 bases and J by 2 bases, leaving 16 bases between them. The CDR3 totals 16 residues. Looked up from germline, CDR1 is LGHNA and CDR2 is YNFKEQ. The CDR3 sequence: CASSQNPTGVQETQYF. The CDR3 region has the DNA TGTGCCAGCAGCCAGAATCCCACAGGAGTACAAGAGACCCAGTACTTC.

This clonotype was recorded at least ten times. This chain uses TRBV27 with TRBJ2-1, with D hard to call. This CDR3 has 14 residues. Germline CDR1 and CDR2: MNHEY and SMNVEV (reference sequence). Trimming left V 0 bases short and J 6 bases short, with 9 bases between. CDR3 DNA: TGTGCCAGCAGTTTATCATACGGGTCCAATGAGCAGTTCTTC. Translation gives CASSLSYGSNEQFF.

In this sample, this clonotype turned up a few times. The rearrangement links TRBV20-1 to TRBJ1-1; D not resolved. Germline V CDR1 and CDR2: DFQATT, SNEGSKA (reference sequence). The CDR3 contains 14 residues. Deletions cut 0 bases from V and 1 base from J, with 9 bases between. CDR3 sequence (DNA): TGCAGTGCTAGAGAAACAATCGGGAACACTGAAGCTTTCTTT. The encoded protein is CSARETIGNTEAFF.

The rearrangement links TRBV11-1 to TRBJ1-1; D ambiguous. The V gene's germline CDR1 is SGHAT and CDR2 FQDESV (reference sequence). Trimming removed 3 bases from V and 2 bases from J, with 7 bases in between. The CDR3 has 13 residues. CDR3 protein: CASSFADNTEAFF. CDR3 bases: TGTGCCAGCAGCTTTGCTGACAACACTGAAGCTTTCTTT.

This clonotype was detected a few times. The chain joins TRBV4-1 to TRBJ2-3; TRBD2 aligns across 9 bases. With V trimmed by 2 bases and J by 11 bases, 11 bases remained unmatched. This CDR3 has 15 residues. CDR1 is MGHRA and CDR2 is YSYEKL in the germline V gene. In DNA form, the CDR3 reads TGCGCCAGCAGCCAACTGGGAGGCGGGGGGGCCGGGCAGTATTTT. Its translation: CASSQLGGGGAGQYF.

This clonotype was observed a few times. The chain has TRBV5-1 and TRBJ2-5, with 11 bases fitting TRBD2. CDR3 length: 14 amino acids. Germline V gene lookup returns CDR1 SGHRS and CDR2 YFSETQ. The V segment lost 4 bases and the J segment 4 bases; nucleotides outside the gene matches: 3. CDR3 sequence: CASSLTSGRETQYF. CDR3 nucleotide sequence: TGCGCCAGCAGCCTCACTAGCGGGAGAGAGACCCAGTACTTC.

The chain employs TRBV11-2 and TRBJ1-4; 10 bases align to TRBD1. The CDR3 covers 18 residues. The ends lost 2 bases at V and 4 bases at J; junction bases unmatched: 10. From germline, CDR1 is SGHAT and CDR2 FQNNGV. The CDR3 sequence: CASSLTTGTGAINEKLFF. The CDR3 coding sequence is TGTGCCAGCAGCTTAACTACCGGGACAGGGGCGATTAATGAAAAACTGTTTTTT.

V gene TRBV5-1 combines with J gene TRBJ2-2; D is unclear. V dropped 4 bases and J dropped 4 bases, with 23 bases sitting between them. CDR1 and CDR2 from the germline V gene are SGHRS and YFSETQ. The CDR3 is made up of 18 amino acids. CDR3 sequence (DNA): TGCGCCAGCAGCACAACAAGCCGGGCCGCCGTCGGCACCGGGGAGCTGTTTTTT. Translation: CASSTTSRAAVGTGELFF.

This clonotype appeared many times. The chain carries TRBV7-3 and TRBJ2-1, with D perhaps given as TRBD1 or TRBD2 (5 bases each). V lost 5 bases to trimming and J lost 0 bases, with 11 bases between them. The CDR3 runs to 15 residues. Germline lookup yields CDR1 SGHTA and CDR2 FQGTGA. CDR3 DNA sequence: TGTGCCAGCAGCCCCGGGACCGACTCCTACAATGAGCAGTTCTTC. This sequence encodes CASSPGTDSYNEQFF.

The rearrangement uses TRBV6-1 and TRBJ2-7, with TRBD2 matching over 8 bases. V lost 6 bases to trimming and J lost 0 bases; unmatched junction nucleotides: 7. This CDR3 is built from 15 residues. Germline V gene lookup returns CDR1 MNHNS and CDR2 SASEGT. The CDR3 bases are TGTGCCAGCAGGAGACTAGCGCCTAGCTCCTACGAGCAGTACTTC. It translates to CASRRLAPSSYEQYF.

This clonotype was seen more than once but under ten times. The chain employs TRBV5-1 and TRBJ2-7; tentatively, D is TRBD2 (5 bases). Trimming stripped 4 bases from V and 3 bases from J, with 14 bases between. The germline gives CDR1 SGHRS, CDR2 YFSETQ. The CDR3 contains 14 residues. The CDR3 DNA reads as TGCGCCAGCAGCGGGGAGAGAGGAAACTACGAGCAGTACTTC. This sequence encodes CASSGERGNYEQYF.

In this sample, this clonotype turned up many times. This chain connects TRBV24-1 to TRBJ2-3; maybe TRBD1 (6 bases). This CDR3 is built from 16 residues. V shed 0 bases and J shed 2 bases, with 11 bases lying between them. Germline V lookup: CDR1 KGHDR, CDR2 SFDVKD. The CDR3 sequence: CATSDLSGDPTDTQYF. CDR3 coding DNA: TGTGCCACCAGTGATTTGTCAGGGGACCCCACAGATACGCAGTATTTT.

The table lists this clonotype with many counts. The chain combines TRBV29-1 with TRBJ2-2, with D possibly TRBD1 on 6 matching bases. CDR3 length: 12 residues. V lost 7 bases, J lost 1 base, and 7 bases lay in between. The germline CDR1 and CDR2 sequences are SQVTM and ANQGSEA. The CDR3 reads CSGTVNTGELFF. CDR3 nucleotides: TGCAGCGGGACAGTGAACACCGGGGAGCTGTTTTTT.

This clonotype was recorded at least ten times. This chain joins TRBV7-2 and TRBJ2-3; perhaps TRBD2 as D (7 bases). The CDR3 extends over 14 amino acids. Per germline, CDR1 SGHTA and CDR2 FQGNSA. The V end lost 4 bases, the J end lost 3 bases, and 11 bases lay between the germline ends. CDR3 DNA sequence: TGTGCCAGCAGCTGGGGGGGGCGAACAGATACGCAGTATTTT. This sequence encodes CASSWGGRTDTQYF.